Listed here is a single T cell receptor (beta chain). Its antigen remains unknown. The data stem from a study of CD8+ T cells in alopecia areata. General observations from the study: Under tofacitinib, numerous expanded lesional clonotypes remained detectable in scalp and blood. More clonal than normal scalp was lesional scalp, particularly alopecia totalis/universalis.

After isolation, RNA underwent reverse transcription to generate cDNA as the sequencing template. Data came from immunoSEQ multiplex PCR; TCRdb stores just in-frame clones and leaves some out. The sample carries about 220,000 clones, more than 45% recorded once. Germline-derived CDR1 and CDR2 are LGHNT and FRNRAP. Trimming removed 1 base at V and 0 bases at J, with 7 bases between. There are 15 residues in the CDR3. Stated treatment: oral pan-JAK inhibitor, 5-10 mg twice daily. Lesional scalp tissue (obtained by punch biopsy) and peripheral blood were collected from alopecia areata patients. PBMCs were stained for CD3, CD4 and CD8, and CD4+ and CD8+ T cells were sorted.

Sequenced here: CD4+ T cells sorted from blood, sampled at week 4, from a patient treated with tofacitinib. The chain employs TRBV12-5 and TRBJ2-4, with a tentative D call TRBD2 (5 bases). The sequence came from a human donor with alopecia areata. This CDR3 reads CASGLGAVAKNIQYF. CDR3 DNA: TGTGCTAGTGGTTTGGGAGCGGTAGCCAAAAACATTCAGTACTTC.